The 20 T cell receptor beta chains below were found in one sample sequenced in a study of T cell responses to AZD1222 COVID-19 vaccine. The repertoire was sequenced with immunoSEQ multiplex PCR; TCRdb's copy has only in-frame clones and lacks some. The sample has 150,000 to 200,000 clones; roughly 91% are singletons. The sequences come from peripheral blood, collected 28 days after the second dose of the MenACWY control vaccine. The receptors stem from an adult who received the MenACWY meningococcal vaccine as a control.

This clone was observed once. The rearrangement links TRBV30 to TRBJ1-1, with a possible D match to TRBD1 (5 bases). Trimming removed 5 bases at V and 0 bases at J, with 7 bases between. This CDR3 contains 12 residues. CDR1 is GTSNPN, CDR2 SVGIG, per germline (reference sequence). In DNA, the CDR3 is TGTGCCTGGGGACAAATGAACACTGAAGCTTTCTTT. Protein: CAWGQMNTEAFF. Full variable domain (outside the CDR3, taken from reference TRBV30 and TRBJ1-1): SQTIHQWPATLVQPVGSPLSLECTVEGTSNPNLYWYRQAAGRGLQLLFYSVGIGQISSEVPQNLSASRPQDRQFILSSKKLLLSDSGFYLCAWGQMNTEAFFGQGTRLTVV.

The J gene is TRBJ1-2, the V gene TRBV30; D is uncertain. In germline, CDR1 is GTSNPN, CDR2 SVGIG (reference sequence). The V end lost 6 bases, the J end lost 4 bases, and 9 bases lay between the germline ends. This CDR3 contains 11 residues. The CDR3 spells CACGESYGYTF. CDR3 sequence (DNA): TGTGCCTGTGGGGAGAGCTATGGCTACACCTTC.

To note about this clone: Its ends do not fully match the called genes, so a read error is possible. CDR3 DNA sequence: TGTGCCAGCAGCCCGGTAGCCAAAGAGACCCGGTACTTC. Its translation is CASSPVAKETRYF. The gene calls are TRBV11-3 and TRBJ2-5, with D unresolved. CDR1 and CDR2 from the germline V gene are SGHNT and YENEEA. This CDR3 is built from 13 residues.

This clone appeared once. J is TRBJ1-2 and V is TRBV3-1 (or the pseudogene TRBV3-2); D gene ambiguous. Germline lookup yields CDR1 LGHDT and CDR2 YNNKEL (reference sequence). The CDR3 is 14 residues long. Trimming removed 4 bases at V and 4 bases at J, with 13 bases between. The CDR3 nucleotides read TGTGCCAGCAGCCCGGGGTGGAGCGTCTATGGCTACACCTTC. It yields the protein CASSPGWSVYGYTF.

This chain connects TRBV7-9 to TRBJ1-2; 7 nucleotides align to TRBD1. Germline V gene lookup returns CDR1 SEHNR and CDR2 FQNEAQ (reference sequence). This CDR3 region has 14 residues. The trim removed 4 bases at V and 4 bases at J, leaving 6 bases unmatched. CDR3 in amino acids: CASSSGTVSYGYTF. CDR3 nucleotide sequence: TGTGCCAGCAGCTCCGGGACAGTCTCCTATGGCTACACCTTC.

Written as DNA, the CDR3 is TGTGCCAGTAGTGTCGGACAGTTGAACACTGAAGCTTTCTTT. It translates to CASSVGQLNTEAFF. The chain carries TRBV19 and TRBJ1-1, with D possibly TRBD1 on 6 matching bases. The germline V gene has CDR1 LNHDA and CDR2 SQIVND (reference sequence). With 5 bases removed from V and 0 bases from J, the gap between germline ends came to 10 bases. The CDR3 is 14 residues long.

J is TRBJ1-4 and V is TRBV7-6; possibly TRBD1 for D (5 bases). V lost 4 bases, J lost 4 bases, and 13 bases lay in between. This CDR3 is built from 15 residues. In germline, CDR1 is SGHVS, CDR2 FNYEAQ. The CDR3 loop reads CASSSLGGGNEKLFF. The CDR3 DNA follows: TGTGCCAGCAGCTCCCTCGGTGGGGGTAATGAAAAACTGTTTTTT. The whole variable domain, filled in from reference TRBV7-6 and TRBJ1-4, reads GAGVSQSPRYKVTKRGQDVALRCDPISGHVSLYWYRQALGQGPEFLTYFNYEAQQDKSGLPNDRFSAERPEGSISTLTIQRTEQRDSAMYRCASSSLGGGNEKLFFGSGTQLSVL.

V gene TRBV7-9 combines with J gene TRBJ2-3; D call uncertain. This CDR3 is 15 amino acids long. V was pared by 1 base and J by 0 bases, with 8 bases between. From germline, CDR1 is SEHNR and CDR2 FQNEAQ (reference sequence). The CDR3 DNA reads TGTGCCAGCAGCTTAGACACACTGAGCACAGATACGCAGTATTTT. The encoded protein is CASSLDTLSTDTQYF.

V usage is TRBV3-1 (or the pseudogene TRBV3-2) and J usage is TRBJ1-2; D not resolved. V was pared by 1 base and J by 1 base, with 16 bases between. The CDR3 is made up of 17 amino acids. The V gene's germline CDR1 is LGHDT and CDR2 YNNKEL (reference sequence). The CDR3, as DNA: TGTGCCAGCAGCCAAGGTGGGCGGTATTGGGTTAACTATGGCTACACCTTC. Translated, it gives CASSQGGRYWVNYGYTF.

The genes are TRBV7-2 and TRBJ1-5; D is undetermined. V lost 6 bases and J lost 5, with 11 bases in between. There are 13 residues in the CDR3. Germline assignment: CDR1 SGHTA and CDR2 FQGNSA. The chain's CDR3 is CASSLSFDQPQHF. Here the CDR3 DNA reads TGTGCCAGCAGTCTCTCTTTCGATCAGCCCCAGCATTTT.

The CDR3 loop reads CASSEQLAGPSGELFF. The CDR3, as DNA: TGTGCCAGCAGTGAACAACTAGCGGGGCCCTCCGGGGAGCTGTTTTTT. The chain is built from TRBV6-1 and TRBJ2-2; TRBD2 matches 10 bases. Germline lookup yields CDR1 MNHNS and CDR2 SASEGT. CDR3 length: 16 residues. V lost 2 bases and J lost 6; bases outside the gene matches: 6.

The genes are TRBV7-2 and TRBJ1-2; perhaps TRBD1 as D (5 bases). The CDR3 is 17 residues long. Trimming stripped 2 bases from V and 0 bases from J, with 16 bases between. Germline CDR1 SGHTA, CDR2 FQGNSA. For the CDR3, the DNA is TGTGCCAGCAGCTTATATATGGGACGGCGGACTAACTATGGCTACACCTTC. Translated, it gives CASSLYMGRRTNYGYTF.

V is TRBV2 and J is TRBJ2-5; 13 bases match TRBD2. CDR1 and CDR2 (germline): SNHLY, FYNNEI. The V and J ends lost 7 bases and 5 bases, in that order; junction bases with no gene match: 7. CDR3 length equals 15 residues. Here the CDR3 DNA reads TGTGCCAGCACAACTAGCGGGGGGGCCGGGGAGACCCAGTACTTC. The encoded protein is CASTTSGGAGETQYF.

A single count supports this clone. The chain combines TRBV7-2 with TRBJ2-1, with D tentatively TRBD2 (6 bases). Trimming removed 1 base from V and 5 bases from J, with 18 bases in between. The CDR3 has 17 amino acids. Germline V lookup: CDR1 SGHTA, CDR2 FQGNSA. This CDR3 is CASSLGVGAGPNNEQFF. CDR3 coding DNA: TGTGCCAGCAGCTTAGGGGTAGGAGCGGGCCCTAACAATGAGCAGTTCTTC.

This chain joins TRBV5-6 and TRBJ2-3; 11 positions match TRBD2. CDR3 length equals 15 residues. Germline lookup yields CDR1 SGHDT and CDR2 YYEEEE. Losses at the gene ends were 7 bases for V and 3 bases for J; bases not matched to a gene: 7. The CDR3 loop is CASRQTSGATDTQYF. The DNA of the CDR3 is TGTGCCAGCCGCCAGACTAGCGGGGCGACAGATACGCAGTATTTT.

CDR3 coding DNA: TGTGCCAGCAGAGCAGGGGGCTATAGCAATCAGCCCCAGCATTTT. It yields the protein CASRAGGYSNQPQHF. The V and J genes are TRBV6-5 and TRBJ1-5, with 8 bases aligning to TRBD1. Trimming removed 6 bases from V and 0 bases from J; junction bases left unmatched: 4. The CDR3 runs 15 residues. Germline V lookup: CDR1 MNHEY, CDR2 SVGAGI.

The chain couples TRBV4-1 to TRBJ2-1, with D perhaps TRBD2 (7 bases). V lost 0 bases and J 8 bases, leaving 17 bases between the germline ends. From germline, CDR1 is MGHRA and CDR2 YSYEKL. The CDR3 covers 16 residues. CDR3 sequence: CASSQDRGGARDEQFF. The CDR3 region has the DNA TGCGCCAGCAGCCAAGATCGAGGGGGGGCCAGGGATGAGCAGTTCTTC.

The V call is TRBV5-1, the J call TRBJ2-2; D is perhaps TRBD1 (6 bases). With 6 bases removed from V and 3 bases from J, the gap between germline ends came to 15 bases. CDR1 and CDR2 from the germline V gene are SGHRS and YFSETQ. The CDR3 spans 15 residues. The CDR3 DNA reads as TGCGCCAGCACATGGGGGCCTCTACACACCGGGGAGCTGTTTTTT. As protein: CASTWGPLHTGELFF. Full variable domain (remainder filled in from reference TRBV5-1 and TRBJ2-2): KAGVTQTPRYLIKTRGQQVTLSCSPISGHRSVSWYQQTPGQGLQFLFEYFSETQRNKGNFPGRFSGRQFSNSRSEMNVSTLELGDSALYLCASTWGPLHTGELFFGEGSRLTVL.

The chain carries TRBV5-1 and TRBJ1-3, with D possibly matching TRBD1 (5 bases). V lost 0 bases to trimming and J lost 3 bases, with 10 bases between them. CDR1 is SGHRS, CDR2 YFSETQ, per germline. The CDR3 is 15 residues long. The CDR3 nucleotides are TGCGCCAGCAGCTTGGACTCAGGGTATGGAAACACCATATATTTT. This translates into CASSLDSGYGNTIYF.

This chain uses TRBV5-6 with TRBJ1-1, with D possibly matching TRBD1 (5 bases). CDR1 is SGHDT, CDR2 YYEEEE, per germline. V shed 1 base and J shed 5 bases, with 21 bases lying between them. The CDR3 consists of 17 residues. Here the CDR3 DNA reads TGTGCCAGCAGCTTGTGGCTCGGGGCCCAGAGGCGTACTGAAGCTTTCTTT. It encodes CASSLWLGAQRRTEAFF. Full variable domain (remainder filled in from reference TRBV5-6 and TRBJ1-1): DAGVTQSPTHLIKTRGQQVTLRCSPKSGHDTVSWYQQALGQGPQFIFQYYEEEERQRGNFPDRFSGHQFPNYSSELNVNALLLGDSALYLCASSLWLGAQRRTEAFFGQGTRLTVV.